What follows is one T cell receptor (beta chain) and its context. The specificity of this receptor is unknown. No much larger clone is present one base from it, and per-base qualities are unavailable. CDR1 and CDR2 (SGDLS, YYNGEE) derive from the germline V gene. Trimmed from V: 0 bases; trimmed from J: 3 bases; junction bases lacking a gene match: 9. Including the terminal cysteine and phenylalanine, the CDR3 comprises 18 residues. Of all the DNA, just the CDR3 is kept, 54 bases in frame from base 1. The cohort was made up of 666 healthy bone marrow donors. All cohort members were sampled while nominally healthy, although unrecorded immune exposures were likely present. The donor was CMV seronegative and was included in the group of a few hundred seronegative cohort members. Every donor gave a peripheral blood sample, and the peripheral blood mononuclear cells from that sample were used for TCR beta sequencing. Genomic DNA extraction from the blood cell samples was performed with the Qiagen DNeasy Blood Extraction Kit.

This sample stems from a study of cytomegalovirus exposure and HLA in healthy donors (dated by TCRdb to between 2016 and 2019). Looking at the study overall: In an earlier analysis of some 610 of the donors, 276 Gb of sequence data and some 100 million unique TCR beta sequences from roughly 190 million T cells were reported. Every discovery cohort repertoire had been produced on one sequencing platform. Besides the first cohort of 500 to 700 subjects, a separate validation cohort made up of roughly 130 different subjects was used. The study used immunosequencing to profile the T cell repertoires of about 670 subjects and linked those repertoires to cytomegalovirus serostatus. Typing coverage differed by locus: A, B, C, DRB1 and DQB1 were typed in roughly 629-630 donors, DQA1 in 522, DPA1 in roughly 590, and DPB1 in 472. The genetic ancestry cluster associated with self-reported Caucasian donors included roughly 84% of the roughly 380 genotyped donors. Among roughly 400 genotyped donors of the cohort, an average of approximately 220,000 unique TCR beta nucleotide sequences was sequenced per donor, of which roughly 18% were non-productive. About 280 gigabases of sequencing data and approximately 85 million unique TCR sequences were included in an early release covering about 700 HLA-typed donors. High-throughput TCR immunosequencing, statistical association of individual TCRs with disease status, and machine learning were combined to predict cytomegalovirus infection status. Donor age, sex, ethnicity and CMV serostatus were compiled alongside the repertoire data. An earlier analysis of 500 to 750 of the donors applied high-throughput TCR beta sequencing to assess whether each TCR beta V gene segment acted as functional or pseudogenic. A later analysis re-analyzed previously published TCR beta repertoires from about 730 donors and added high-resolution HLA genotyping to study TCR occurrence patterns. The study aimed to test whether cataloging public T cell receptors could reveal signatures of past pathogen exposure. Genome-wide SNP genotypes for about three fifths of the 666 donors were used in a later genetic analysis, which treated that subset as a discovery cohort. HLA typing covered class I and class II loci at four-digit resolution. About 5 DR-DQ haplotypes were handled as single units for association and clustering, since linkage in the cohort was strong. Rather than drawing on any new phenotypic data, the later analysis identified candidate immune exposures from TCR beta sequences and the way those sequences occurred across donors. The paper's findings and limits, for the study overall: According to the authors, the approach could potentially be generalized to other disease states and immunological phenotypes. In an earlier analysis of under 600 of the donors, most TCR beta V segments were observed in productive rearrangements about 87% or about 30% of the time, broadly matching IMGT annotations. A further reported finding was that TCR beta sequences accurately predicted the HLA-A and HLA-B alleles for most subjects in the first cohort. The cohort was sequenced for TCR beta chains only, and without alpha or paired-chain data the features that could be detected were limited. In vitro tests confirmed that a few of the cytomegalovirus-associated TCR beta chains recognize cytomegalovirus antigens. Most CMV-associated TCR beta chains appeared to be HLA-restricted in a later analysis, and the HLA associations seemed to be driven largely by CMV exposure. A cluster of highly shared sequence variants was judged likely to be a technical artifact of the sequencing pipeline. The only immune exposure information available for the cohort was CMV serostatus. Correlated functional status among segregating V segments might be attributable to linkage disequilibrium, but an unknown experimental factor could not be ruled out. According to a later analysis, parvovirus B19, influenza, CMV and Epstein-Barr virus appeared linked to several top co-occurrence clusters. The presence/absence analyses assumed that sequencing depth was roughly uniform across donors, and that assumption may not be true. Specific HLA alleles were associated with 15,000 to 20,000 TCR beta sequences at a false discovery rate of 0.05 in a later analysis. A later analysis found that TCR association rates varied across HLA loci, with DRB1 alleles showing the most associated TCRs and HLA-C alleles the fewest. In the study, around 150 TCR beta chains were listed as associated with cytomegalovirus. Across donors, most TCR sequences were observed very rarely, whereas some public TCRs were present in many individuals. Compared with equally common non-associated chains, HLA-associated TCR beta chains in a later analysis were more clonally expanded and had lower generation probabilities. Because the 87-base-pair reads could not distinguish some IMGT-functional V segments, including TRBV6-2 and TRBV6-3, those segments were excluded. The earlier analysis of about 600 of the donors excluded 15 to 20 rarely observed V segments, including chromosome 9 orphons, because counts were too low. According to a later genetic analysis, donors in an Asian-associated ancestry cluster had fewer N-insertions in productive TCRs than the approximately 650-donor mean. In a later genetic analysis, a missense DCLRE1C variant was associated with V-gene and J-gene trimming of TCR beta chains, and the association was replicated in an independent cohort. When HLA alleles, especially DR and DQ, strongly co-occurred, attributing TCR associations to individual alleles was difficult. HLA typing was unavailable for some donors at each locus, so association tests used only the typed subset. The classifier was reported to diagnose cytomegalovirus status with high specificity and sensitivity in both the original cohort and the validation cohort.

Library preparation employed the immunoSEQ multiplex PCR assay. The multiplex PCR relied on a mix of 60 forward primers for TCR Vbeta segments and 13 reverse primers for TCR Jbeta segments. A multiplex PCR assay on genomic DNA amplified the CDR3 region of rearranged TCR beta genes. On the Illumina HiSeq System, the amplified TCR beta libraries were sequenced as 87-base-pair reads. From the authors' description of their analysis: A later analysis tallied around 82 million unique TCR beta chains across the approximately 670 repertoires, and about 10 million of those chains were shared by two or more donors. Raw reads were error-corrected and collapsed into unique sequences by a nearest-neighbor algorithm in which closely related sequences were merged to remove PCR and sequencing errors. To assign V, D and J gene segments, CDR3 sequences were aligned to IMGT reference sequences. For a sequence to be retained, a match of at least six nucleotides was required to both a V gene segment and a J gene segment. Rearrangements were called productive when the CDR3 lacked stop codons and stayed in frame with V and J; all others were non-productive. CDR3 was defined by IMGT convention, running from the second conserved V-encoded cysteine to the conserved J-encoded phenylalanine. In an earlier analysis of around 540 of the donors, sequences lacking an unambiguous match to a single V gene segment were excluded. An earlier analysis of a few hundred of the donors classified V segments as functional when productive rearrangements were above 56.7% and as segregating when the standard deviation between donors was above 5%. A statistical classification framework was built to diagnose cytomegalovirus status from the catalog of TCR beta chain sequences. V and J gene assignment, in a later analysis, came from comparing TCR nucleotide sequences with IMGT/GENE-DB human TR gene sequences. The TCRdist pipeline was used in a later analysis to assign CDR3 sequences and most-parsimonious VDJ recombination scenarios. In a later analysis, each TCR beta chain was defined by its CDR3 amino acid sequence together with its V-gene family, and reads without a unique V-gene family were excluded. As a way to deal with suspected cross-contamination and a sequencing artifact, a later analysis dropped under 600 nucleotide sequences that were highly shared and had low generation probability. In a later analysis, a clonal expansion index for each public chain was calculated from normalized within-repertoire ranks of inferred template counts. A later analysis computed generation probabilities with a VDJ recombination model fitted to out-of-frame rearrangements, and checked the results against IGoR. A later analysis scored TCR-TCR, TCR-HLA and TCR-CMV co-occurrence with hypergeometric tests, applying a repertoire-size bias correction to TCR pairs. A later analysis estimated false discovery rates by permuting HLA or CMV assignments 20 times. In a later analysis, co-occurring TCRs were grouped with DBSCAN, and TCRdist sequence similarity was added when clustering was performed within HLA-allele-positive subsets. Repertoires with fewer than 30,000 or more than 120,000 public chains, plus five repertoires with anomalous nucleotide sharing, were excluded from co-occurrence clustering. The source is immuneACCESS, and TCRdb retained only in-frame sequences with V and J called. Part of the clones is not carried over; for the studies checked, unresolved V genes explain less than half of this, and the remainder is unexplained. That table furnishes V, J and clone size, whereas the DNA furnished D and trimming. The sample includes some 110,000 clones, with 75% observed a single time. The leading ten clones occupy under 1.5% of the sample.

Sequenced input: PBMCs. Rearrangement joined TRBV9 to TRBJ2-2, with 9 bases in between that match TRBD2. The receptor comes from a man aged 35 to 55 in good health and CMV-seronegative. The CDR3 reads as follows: CASSVAQLAGLDTGELFF. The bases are TGTGCCAGCAGCGTAGCTCAGCTAGCGGGGTTGGACACCGGGGAGCTGTTTTTT.